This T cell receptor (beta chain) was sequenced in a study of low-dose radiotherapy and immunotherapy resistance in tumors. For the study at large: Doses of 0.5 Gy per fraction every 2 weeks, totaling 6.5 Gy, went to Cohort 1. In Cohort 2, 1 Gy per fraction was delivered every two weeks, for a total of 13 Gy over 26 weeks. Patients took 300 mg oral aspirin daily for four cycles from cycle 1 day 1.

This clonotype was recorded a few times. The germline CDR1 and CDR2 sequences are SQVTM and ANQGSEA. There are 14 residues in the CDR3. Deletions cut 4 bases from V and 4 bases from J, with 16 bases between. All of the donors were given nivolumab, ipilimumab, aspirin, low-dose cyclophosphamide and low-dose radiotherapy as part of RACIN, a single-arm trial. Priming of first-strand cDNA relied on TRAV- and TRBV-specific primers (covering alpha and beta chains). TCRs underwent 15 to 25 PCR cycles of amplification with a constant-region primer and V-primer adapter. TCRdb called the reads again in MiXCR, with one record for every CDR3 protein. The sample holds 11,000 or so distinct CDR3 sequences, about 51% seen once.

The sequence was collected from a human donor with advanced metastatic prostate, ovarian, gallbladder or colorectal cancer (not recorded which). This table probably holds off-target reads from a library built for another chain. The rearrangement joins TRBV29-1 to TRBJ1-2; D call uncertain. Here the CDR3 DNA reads TGCAGCGTTGGGGCCACGCCGGGCCTCTATGGCTACACCTTC. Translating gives CSVGATPGLYGYTF.